A single sample gave rise to the 26 T cell receptor beta chains below, sequenced in a study of blood T cells in healthy people across ages. A sample-barcoded 5' primer and a J-beta primer mix were used in a second PCR of roughly 7 to 11 cycles. Each CDR3 protein gets one entry after TCRdb re-called the 5' RACE reads with MiXCR. The sample has about 1,800,000 distinct CDR3 sequences; about 28% are singletons. The sequencing sample was made of blood. Receptors originate from a woman in her twenties or thirties in good health.

This clonotype was picked up many times. This chain uses TRBV18 with TRBJ2-3; 8 nucleotides agree with TRBD2. The CDR3 extends over 16 amino acids. The trim removed 3 bases at V and 2 bases at J, leaving 7 bases unmatched. The V gene's germline CDR1 is KGHSH and CDR2 LQKENI. Here the CDR3 DNA reads TGTGCCAGCTCACCCCAGGCGGGGGGCAACACAGATACGCAGTATTTT. It is translated as CASSPQAGGNTDTQYF.

V is TRBV20-1 and J is TRBJ2-3; the match to TRBD2 covers 9 bases. The V and J ends lost 7 bases and 4 bases, in that order; junction bases with no gene match: 9. This CDR3 comprises 14 residues. Germline V lookup: CDR1 DFQATT, CDR2 SNEGSKA (reference sequence). The chain's CDR3 is CSGPGSGSADTQYF. Here the CDR3 DNA reads TGCAGTGGCCCCGGTAGCGGGAGTGCAGATACGCAGTATTTT.

The chain carries TRBV5-1 and TRBJ1-1; D unclear. This CDR3 spans 15 amino acids. CDR1 SGHRS and CDR2 YFSETQ come from the germline V gene. Between the trimmed V and J ends, which lost 5 bases and 3 bases, there was a span of 17 bases. DNA of the CDR3: TGCGCCAGCAGTCGCGGATTCGACGGAGACACTGAAGCTTTCTTT. This encodes CASSRGFDGDTEAFF.

A word on this clonotype: One junction end disagrees with the germline gene, perhaps due to a read error. The chain carries TRBV7-7 and TRBJ2-5; tentative D call: TRBD2 (5 bases). Germline V CDR1 and CDR2: SSHAT, FNYEAQ (reference sequence). This CDR3 contains 12 residues. The chain's CDR3 is CTSGHTGETQYF. The CDR3 coding sequence is TGTACCAGCGGTCACACGGGGGAGACCCAGTACTTC. The full variable domain, its missing parts supplied by reference TRBV7-7 and TRBJ2-5, is GAGVSQSPRYKVTKRGQDVTLRCDPISSHATLYWYQQALGQGPEFLTYFNYEAQPDKSGLPSDRFSAERPEGSISTLTIQRTEQRDSAMYRCTSGHTGETQYFGPGTRLLVL.

This clonotype has at least ten counts. This chain joins TRBV5-1 and TRBJ1-1; tentative D call: TRBD1 (5 bases). Trimming stripped 5 bases from V and 5 bases from J, with 19 bases between. Germline V CDR1 and CDR2: SGHRS, YFSETQ. The CDR3 has 15 residues. The CDR3 reads CASSTDGTSGTEAFF. As DNA, the CDR3 is TGCGCCAGCAGTACGGACGGGACCTCTGGGACTGAAGCTTTCTTT.

This clonotype was observed a single time. This sequence joins TRBV5-6 and TRBJ2-2; D is unresolved. The CDR3 spans 15 residues. In germline, CDR1 is SGHDT, CDR2 YYEEEE. V was pared by 1 base and J by 4 bases, with 11 bases between. This CDR3 reads CASSLWQKGTGELFF. CDR3 nucleotides: TGTGCCAGCAGCTTGTGGCAAAAGGGCACCGGGGAGCTGTTTTTT.

The chain joins TRBV7-2 to TRBJ2-7; TRBD1 matches 7 bases. The J call may be faulty, since TRBJ2-5 better matches the DNA end. There are 14 residues in the CDR3. Germline CDR1 and CDR2: SGHTA and FQGNSA. CDR3 coding DNA: TGTGCCAGCAGCTCGCCGACAGGGATTGAGACCCAGTACTTC. It translates to CASSSPTGIETQYF.

The chain carries TRBV6-6 and TRBJ2-1, with D perhaps matching TRBD1 or TRBD2 (5 bases each). Between the trimmed V and J ends, which lost 8 bases and 9 bases, there was a span of 14 bases. Germline assignment: CDR1 MNHNY and CDR2 SVGAGI (reference sequence). The CDR3 is made up of 12 amino acids. CDR3 protein: CASRDAGSEQFF. CDR3 bases: TGTGCCAGCCGGGACGCCGGCAGTGAGCAGTTCTTC.

This chain joins TRBV5-1 and TRBJ2-3; 11 nucleotides align to TRBD2. V lost 0 bases to trimming and J lost 2 bases; unmatched junction nucleotides: 2. Germline V lookup: CDR1 SGHRS, CDR2 YFSETQ. The CDR3 sequence is 16 residues long. CDR3 protein: CASSLGLAGNTDTQYF. The CDR3 DNA is TGCGCCAGCAGCTTGGGACTAGCGGGGAACACAGATACGCAGTATTTT. Supplemented by reference TRBV5-1 and TRBJ2-3, the full variable domain reads KAGVTQTPRYLIKTRGQQVTLSCSPISGHRSVSWYQQTPGQGLQFLFEYFSETQRNKGNFPGRFSGRQFSNSRSEMNVSTLELGDSALYLCASSLGLAGNTDTQYFGPGTRLTVL.

Comments on this clonotype: This may be a read error, as it is one base from a much larger clone. V usage is TRBV20-1 and J usage is TRBJ2-1; 7 nucleotides agree with TRBD2. Per germline, CDR1 DFQATT and CDR2 SNEGSKA (reference sequence). The CDR3 covers 12 residues. The CDR3 region has the DNA TGCAGGGCAACCGGGACTACTTATGAGCAGTTCTTC. Translated: CRATGTTYEQFF.

The chain recombines TRBV2 with TRBJ2-3, with TRBD2 as a possible D gene (5 bases). V lost 6 bases and J 3 bases, leaving 13 bases between the germline ends. The CDR3 runs to 14 residues. Germline V gene data show CDR1 as SNHLY and CDR2 as FYNNEI. The chain's CDR3 is CASREEVNTDTQYF. The CDR3 bases are TGTGCCAGCAGGGAGGAAGTCAATACAGATACGCAGTATTTT.

There are a few counts of this clonotype. The chain combines TRBV7-2 with TRBJ2-4, with 8 bases that match TRBD2. V gave up 7 bases and J gave up 13 bases; unmatched junction bases: 18. The CDR3 runs to 15 residues. Germline assignment: CDR1 SGHTA and CDR2 FQGNSA. In DNA, the CDR3 is TGTGCCAGCAACAGCGGGGGCCAATTATACAATGAGCAGTACTTC. This gives the protein CASNSGGQLYNEQYF.

As concerns this clonotype: The junction does not match germline at one end; this may be a read error. This chain links TRBV7-6 with TRBJ2-4; weak D call: TRBD1 (5 bases). The J call is doubtful: the DNA matches TRBJ2-7 better. The CDR3 runs 14 residues. Germline V gene lookup returns CDR1 SGHVS and CDR2 FNYEAQ. The CDR3 nucleotides read TGTGCCAACAGCTTCGGCAGGGTAGGCTACGAGCAGTACTTC. Protein sequence: CANSFGRVGYEQYF.

This clonotype was counted only a few times. The chain joins TRBV4-1 to TRBJ1-5; D is uncertain. Deletions cut 0 bases from V and 10 bases from J, with 10 bases between. Looked up from germline, CDR1 is MGHRA and CDR2 is YSYEKL. This CDR3 has 13 residues. CDR3 sequence: CASSQESGGPQHF. The CDR3, as DNA: TGCGCCAGCAGCCAAGAATCGGGTGGCCCCCAGCATTTT.

This chain links TRBV29-1 with TRBJ1-5; D is undetermined. V dropped 4 bases and J dropped 3 bases, with 10 bases sitting between them. Germline loops: CDR1 SQVTM, CDR2 ANQGSEA. The CDR3 spans 13 residues. The CDR3 nucleotides read TGCAGCGTTGTGATACAGCTCAATCAGCCCCAGCATTTT. This gives the protein CSVVIQLNQPQHF.

At least ten counts were recorded for this clonotype. The chain carries TRBV5-1 and TRBJ1-2; TRBD1 is a possible D gene (5 bases). CDR1 is SGHRS and CDR2 is YFSETQ in the germline V gene. V lost 3 bases, J lost 4 bases, and 13 bases lay in between. CDR3 size: 14 residues. CDR3 in amino acids: CASSSGDGIYGYTF. The CDR3 DNA reads TGCGCCAGCAGCTCGGGGGACGGCATCTATGGCTACACCTTC.

The chain has TRBV2 and TRBJ2-7; TRBD2 matches 13 bases. The end of the DNA aligns better with TRBJ2-5, so the J call may be wrong. The CDR3 has 16 amino acids. Germline V CDR1 and CDR2: SNHLY, FYNNEI. The CDR3 DNA reads TGTGCCAGCAGTGGAACTAGCGGGGGGGGACGGGAGACCCAGTACTTC. Translation gives CASSGTSGGGRETQYF.

This clonotype was seen ten or more times. The chain carries TRBV29-1 and TRBJ2-3, with D unclear. The germline V gene has CDR1 SQVTM and CDR2 ANQGSEA. Trimming pared 5 bases from V and 4 bases from J, leaving 7 bases between. There are 11 residues in the CDR3. CDR3 nucleotide sequence: TGCAGCGTTCCGATCCCAGATACGCAGTATTTT. Amino acids: CSVPIPDTQYF.

The V and J genes are TRBV27 and TRBJ2-2; 13 bases agree with TRBD2. The CDR3 length is 16 residues. Per germline, CDR1 MNHEY and CDR2 SMNVEV (reference sequence). After removal of 10 bases from V and 2 bases from J, the junction contained 7 bases not matched to a gene. CDR3 DNA sequence: TGTGCCACCTGGACTAGCGGGGGCCCTAACACCGGGGAGCTGTTTTTT. The encoded protein is CATWTSGGPNTGELFF.

This clonotype occurred a few times. The V and J genes are TRBV28 and TRBJ1-2, with TRBD1 identical over 7 bases. V trimming: 2 bases; J trimming: 0 bases; junction bases outside the gene matches: 12. Germline CDR1 is MDHEN and CDR2 is SYDVKM. This CDR3 comprises 18 residues. The CDR3 reads CASSLRGHLIPANYGYTF. CDR3 DNA: TGTGCCAGCAGTTTAAGGGGGCACCTCATCCCAGCTAACTATGGCTACACCTTC.

In its sample, this clonotype was seen many times. V gene TRBV7-2 combines with J gene TRBJ2-7; D could derive from TRBD1 or TRBD2 (5 bases each). In germline, CDR1 is SGHTA, CDR2 FQGNSA. The CDR3 contains 16 residues. V lost 5 bases and J lost 0, with 17 bases in between. This CDR3 reads CASSIGPGSLSYEQYF. DNA of the CDR3: TGTGCCAGCAGCATAGGCCCAGGGAGTCTCTCCTACGAGCAGTACTTC.

The rearrangement uses TRBV7-9 and TRBJ2-4; 8 bases line up with TRBD2. Judging by the DNA end, TRBJ2-7 fits better; the J call may be wrong. The CDR3 length is 18 residues. Germline loops: CDR1 SEHNR, CDR2 FQNEAQ (reference sequence). CDR3 in amino acids: CASSLALVAGLPDYEQYF. The CDR3 DNA sequence: TGTGCCAGCAGCTTAGCGCTGGTAGCGGGATTACCCGACTACGAGCAGTACTTC.

V and J are TRBV7-9 and TRBJ2-6; tentatively, D is TRBD1 or TRBD2 (5 bases each). Germline V lookup: CDR1 SEHNR, CDR2 FQNEAQ (reference sequence). The germline V and J ends were trimmed by 0 bases and 0 bases, with 12 bases remaining between them. The CDR3 loop spans 18 amino acids. The CDR3 DNA is TGTGCCAGCAGCTTAGCGGGGGAACACCTCTCTGGGGCCAACGTCCTGACTTTC. Amino acids: CASSLAGEHLSGANVLTF.

This clonotype showed up many times. The chain links TRBV7-2 to TRBJ2-1; 9 bases map to TRBD2. Germline CDR1 SGHTA, CDR2 FQGNSA. The V segment lost 3 bases and the J segment 8 bases; nucleotides outside the gene matches: 5. CDR3 length: 14 amino acids. CDR3 bases: TGTGCCAGCAGCTTGGGACTAGCAGCAGATGAGCAGTTCTTC. This codes for CASSLGLAADEQFF.

The rearrangement uses TRBV9 and TRBJ1-2; possibly TRBD1 for D (6 bases). Germline V gene lookup returns CDR1 SGDLS and CDR2 YYNGEE. Between the trimmed V and J ends, which lost 4 bases and 8 bases, there was a span of 18 bases. There are 14 residues in the CDR3. The CDR3 is CASSRNREAGGYTF. In nucleotides, the CDR3 is TGTGCCAGCAGCCGAAACAGGGAAGCAGGGGGCTACACCTTC.

The CDR3 DNA follows: TGTGCCAGCAGCTTGGCGGAGGTCACAGATACGCAGTATTTT. Translation: CASSLAEVTDTQYF. V is TRBV7-4 and J is TRBJ2-3; tentative D call: TRBD2 (5 bases). Germline lookup yields CDR1 SGHVT and CDR2 SQSDAQ. The V and J ends lost 3 bases and 2 bases respectively, with 9 bases between them. The CDR3 extends over 14 amino acids.